This is a list of T cell receptor beta chains from one sample in a study of blood T cell repertoires in COVID-19. Generated by immunoSEQ multiplex PCR, the TCRdb table keeps only in-frame clones and is missing some. The sample has 25,000 to 35,000 clones, around 90% seen once. Sequencing input: peripheral blood. These receptors originate from a man in his 60s with active COVID-19. The CDR3 runs from the conserved cysteine through the conserved F or W. The D gene is left open where the match is weak. Expanded clones are given a class, and other clones once, few, many or no size at all.

.,TRBV5-6,TRBJ2-5,.,CASSLVGATGETQYF,TGTGCCAGCAGCTTGGTGGGGGCGACAGGAGAGACCCAGTACTTC
TRBD1,TRBV5-1,TRBJ2-3,.,CASRRQGATDTQYF,TGCGCCAGCAGGAGACAGGGGGCAACAGATACGCAGTATTTT
.,TRBV7-2,TRBJ2-7,.,CASSLWGSTYEQYF,TGTGCCAGCAGCTTATGGGGCTCCACCTACGAGCAGTACTTC
TRBD1,TRBV6-1,TRBJ1-2,.,CASSEGYRGYGYTF,TGTGCCAGCAGTGAAGGATACAGGGGATATGGCTACACCTTC
TRBD1,TRBV19,TRBJ2-7,.,CASSPGTGSYEQYF,TGTGCCAGTAGTCCAGGGACAGGGAGCTACGAGCAGTACTTC
.,TRBV7-9,TRBJ1-4,.,CASSLAGARNEKLFF,TGTGCCAGCAGCTTAGCAGGGGCAAGGAATGAAAAACTGTTTTTT
.,TRBV28,TRBJ2-5,.,CASGPWGLQETQYF,TGTGCCAGCGGACCGTGGGGACTTCAAGAGACCCAGTACTTC
.,TRBV29-1,TRBJ2-1,.,CSVGRGSYNEQFF,TGCAGCGTTGGTAGGGGTTCCTACAATGAGCAGTTCTTC
.,TRBV6-1,TRBJ2-5,.,CASSEARTHQETQYF,TGTGCCAGCAGTGAAGCCCGGACACACCAAGAGACCCAGTACTTC
TRBD1,TRBV13,TRBJ2-1,.,CASSSAGTAGNEQFF,TGTGCCAGCAGTTCCGCCGGGACAGCAGGCAATGAGCAGTTCTTC
.,TRBV7-9,TRBJ1-2,once,CASSFPYRANYGYTF,TGTGCCAGCAGCTTCCCGTACAGAGCTAACTATGGCTACACCTTC
.,TRBV12-3/TRBV12-4,TRBJ2-4,.,CASSGSTKNIQYF,TGTGCCAGCAGTGGTAGTACCAAAAACATTCAGTACTTC
TRBD2,TRBV5-4,TRBJ2-3,.,CASSLGFGGGTDTQYF,TGTGCCAGCAGCTTGGGGTTCGGGGGGGGTACAGATACGCAGTATTTT
TRBD2,TRBV10-3,TRBJ2-1,.,CAISGEAGGPKFF,TGTGCCATCAGTGGGGAAGCGGGGGGGCCCAAGTTCTTC
.,TRBV3-1/TRBV3-2,TRBJ2-7,.,CASSLSDRSNYEQYF,TGTGCCAGCAGCCTCTCGGACAGATCTAACTACGAGCAGTACTTC
.,TRBV19,TRBJ1-4,.,CASSIGSVATNEKLFF,TGTGCCAGTAGTATAGGCAGCGTTGCAACTAATGAAAAACTGTTTTTT
TRBD1,TRBV28,TRBJ1-2,.,CASWGTAPDGGYTF,TGTGCCAGCTGGGGGACAGCCCCAGATGGTGGCTACACCTTC
.,TRBV9,TRBJ2-1,.,CASSFSSTSYNEQFF,TGTGCCAGCAGCTTCAGCTCCACTAGCTACAATGAGCAGTTCTTC
TRBD1,TRBV4-1,TRBJ2-2,.,CASSQAAGTGGLAGELFF,TGCGCCAGCAGCCAAGCCGCTGGGACAGGGGGCCTGGCCGGGGAGCTGTTTTTT
TRBD2,TRBV14,TRBJ2-3,once,CASSHPSRLAGGPDTQYF,TGTGCCAGCAGCCACCCGTCCCGACTAGCGGGGGGGCCAGATACGCAGTATTTT
TRBD2,TRBV5-4,TRBJ2-3,.,CASSLSSGASTDTQYF,TGTGCCAGCAGCTTGTCTAGCGGGGCTAGCACAGATACGCAGTATTTT
.,TRBV27,TRBJ2-1,.,CASSFWTPFTENEQFF,TGTGCCAGCAGTTTTTGGACACCGTTCACTGAGAATGAGCAGTTCTTC
.,TRBV9,TRBJ1-1,.,CASSVTQVFGTEAFF,TGTGCCAGCAGCGTAACACAGGTGTTTGGCACTGAAGCTTTCTTT
.,TRBV2,TRBJ2-3,.,CASRDQGFSTDTQYF,TGTGCCAGCAGGGACCAGGGCTTTAGCACAGATACGCAGTATTTT
TRBD2,TRBV6-5,TRBJ2-7,medium-sized,CASIWTSGSSYEQYF,TGTGCCAGCATCTGGACTAGCGGGAGCTCCTACGAGCAGTACTTC
.,TRBV18,TRBJ2-7,.,CASSPGGRTASYEQYF,TGTGCCAGCTCACCAGGGGGTAGGACAGCCTCCTACGAGCAGTACTTC
TRBD1,TRBV18,TRBJ2-1,once,CASSWDSYNEQFF,TGTGCCAGCTCATGGGACAGTTACAATGAGCAGTTCTTC
TRBD1,TRBV6-1,TRBJ1-5,few,CASSERQGRPQHF,TGTGCCAGCAGTGAACGACAGGGGCGGCCCCAGCATTTT
.,TRBV7-3,TRBJ2-4,.,CASSLGSGIQYF,TGTGCCAGCAGCTTAGGGTCGGGCATTCAGTACTTC
.,TRBV9,TRBJ1-1,.,CASSVVLGSEAFF,TGTGCCAGCAGCGTAGTACTCGGGAGTGAAGCTTTCTTT
.,TRBV5-6,TRBJ1-2,.,CATRWEGSGYTF,TGTGCCACCCGATGGGAGGGGAGTGGCTACACCTTC
.,TRBV9,TRBJ2-7,.,CASSYLDRPTYEQYF,TGTGCCAGCAGCTACTTAGACAGGCCCACCTACGAGCAGTACTTC
TRBD1,TRBV6-5,TRBJ1-2,.,CASSRDSRRGYGYTF,TGTGCCAGCAGCCGGGACAGTAGGAGGGGTTATGGCTACACCTTC
.,TRBV30,TRBJ2-3,.,CASEGPTRTQYF,TGTGCCTCCGAGGGCCCAACACGTACGCAGTATTTT
.,TRBV18,TRBJ1-2,.,CASSPDSFTGGYTF,TGTGCCAGCTCACCAGACAGCTTTACAGGAGGCTACACCTTC
TRBD1,TRBV2,TRBJ2-1,.,CASSSFGQVLGEQFF,TGTGCCAGCAGTTCCTTTGGACAGGTTTTAGGTGAGCAGTTCTTC
.,TRBV5-1,TRBJ2-7,.,CASSPGHRNSYEQYF,TGCGCCAGCAGCCCCGGACATAGGAACTCCTACGAGCAGTACTTC
TRBD1,TRBV3-1/TRBV3-2,TRBJ1-2,.,CASSRIRDSLRYTF,TGTGCCAGCTCAAGGATCAGGGACAGCCTACGCTACACCTTC
.,TRBV19,TRBJ2-2,.,CASSPAGTGELFF,TGTGCCAGTAGCCCCGCGGGGACCGGGGAGCTGTTTTTT
TRBD1,TRBV10-3,TRBJ2-2,.,CAISELRTGGAELFF,TGTGCCATCAGTGAGTTGCGGACAGGGGGCGCTGAGCTGTTTTTT
TRBD2,TRBV28,TRBJ2-7,.,CASSLPSGGAREQYF,TGTGCCAGCAGTTTACCTAGCGGGGGGGCGCGGGAGCAGTACTTC
TRBD2,TRBV19,TRBJ2-1,.,CASSSSSGGSYNEQFF,TGTGCCAGTAGTAGCTCTAGCGGGGGCTCCTACAATGAGCAGTTCTTC
TRBD1,TRBV11-2,TRBJ2-1,.,CASSPGGAGEQFF,TGTGCCAGCAGCCCAGGGGGCGCGGGTGAGCAGTTCTTC
TRBD2,TRBV5-1,TRBJ2-3,.,CASSLDLGGGPTDTQYF,TGCGCCAGCAGCTTGGACCTGGGCGGGGGGCCCACAGATACGCAGTATTTT
.,TRBV7-2,TRBJ1-5,.,CASSFVRQPQHF,TGTGCCAGCAGCTTTGTACGGCAGCCCCAGCATTTT
.,TRBV5-1,TRBJ1-1,once,CASSYRGQNTEAFF,TGCGCCAGCAGCTACCGCGGACAGAACACTGAAGCTTTCTTT